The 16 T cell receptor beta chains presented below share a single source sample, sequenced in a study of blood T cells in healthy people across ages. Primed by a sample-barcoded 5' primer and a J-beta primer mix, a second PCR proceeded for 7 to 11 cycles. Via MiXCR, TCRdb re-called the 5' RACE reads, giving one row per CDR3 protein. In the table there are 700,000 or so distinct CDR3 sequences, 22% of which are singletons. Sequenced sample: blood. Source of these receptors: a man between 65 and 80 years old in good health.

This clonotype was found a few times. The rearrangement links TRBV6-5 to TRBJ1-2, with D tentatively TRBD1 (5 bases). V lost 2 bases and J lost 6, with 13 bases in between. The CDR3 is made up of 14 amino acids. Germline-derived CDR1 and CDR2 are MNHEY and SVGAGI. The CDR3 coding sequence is TGTGCCAGCAGTTACAGAGACAGAGTTCATGGCTACACCTTC. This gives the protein CASSYRDRVHGYTF.

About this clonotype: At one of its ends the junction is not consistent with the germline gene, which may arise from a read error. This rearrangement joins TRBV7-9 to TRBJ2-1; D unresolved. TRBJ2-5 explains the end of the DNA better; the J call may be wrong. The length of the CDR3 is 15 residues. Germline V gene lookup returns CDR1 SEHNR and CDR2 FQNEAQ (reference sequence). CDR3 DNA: TGTTCCAGCAGCCCGCTAGTGGGGATACAAGAGACCCAGTACTTC. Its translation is CSSSPLVGIQETQYF.

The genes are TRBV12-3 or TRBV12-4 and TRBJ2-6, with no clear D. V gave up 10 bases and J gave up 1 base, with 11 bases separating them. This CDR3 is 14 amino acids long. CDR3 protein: CATTARSGANVLTF. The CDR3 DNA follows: TGTGCCACTACGGCGAGGTCTGGGGCCAACGTCCTGACTTTC.

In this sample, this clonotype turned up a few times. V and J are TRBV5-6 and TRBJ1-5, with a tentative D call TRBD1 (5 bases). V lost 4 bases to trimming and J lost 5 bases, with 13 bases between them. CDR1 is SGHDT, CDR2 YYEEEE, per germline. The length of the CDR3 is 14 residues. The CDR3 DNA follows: TGTGCCAGCAGCCAGGCCCGAGGGGATCAGCCCCAGCATTTT. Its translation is CASSQARGDQPQHF.

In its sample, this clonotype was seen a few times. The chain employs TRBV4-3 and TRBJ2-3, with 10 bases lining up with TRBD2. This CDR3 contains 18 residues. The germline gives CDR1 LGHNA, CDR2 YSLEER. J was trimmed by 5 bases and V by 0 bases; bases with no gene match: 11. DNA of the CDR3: TGCGCCAGCAGCCAAGATTGGTGGGCTAGCGGGAGTGAAGATACGCAGTATTTT. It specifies CASSQDWWASGSEDTQYF.

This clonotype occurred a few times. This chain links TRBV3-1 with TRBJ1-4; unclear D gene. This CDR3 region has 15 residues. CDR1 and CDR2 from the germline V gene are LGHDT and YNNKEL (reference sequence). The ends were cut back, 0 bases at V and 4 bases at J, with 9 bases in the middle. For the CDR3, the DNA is TGTGCCAGCAGCCAAGAGGTGGGAGTTAATGAAAAACTGTTTTTT. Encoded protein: CASSQEVGVNEKLFF.

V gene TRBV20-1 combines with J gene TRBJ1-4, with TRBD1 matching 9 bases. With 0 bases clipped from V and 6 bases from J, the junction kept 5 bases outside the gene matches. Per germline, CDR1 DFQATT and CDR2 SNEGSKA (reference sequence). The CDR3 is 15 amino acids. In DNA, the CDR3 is TGCAGTGCTAGAGATCAACGACAGGGGGATGAAAAACTGTTTTTT. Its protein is CSARDQRQGDEKLFF.

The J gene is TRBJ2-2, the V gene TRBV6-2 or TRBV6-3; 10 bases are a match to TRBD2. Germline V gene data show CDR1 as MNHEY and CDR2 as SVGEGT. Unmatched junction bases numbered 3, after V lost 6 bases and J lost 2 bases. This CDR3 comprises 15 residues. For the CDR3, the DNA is TGTGCCAGCAGCATAGCGGGGGGAAACACCGGGGAGCTGTTTTTT. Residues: CASSIAGGNTGELFF.

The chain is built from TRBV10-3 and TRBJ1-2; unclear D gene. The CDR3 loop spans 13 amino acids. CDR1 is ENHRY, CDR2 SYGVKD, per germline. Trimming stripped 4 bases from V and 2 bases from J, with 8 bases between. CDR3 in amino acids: CAISAVQNYGYTF. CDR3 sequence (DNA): TGTGCCATCAGTGCGGTACAGAACTATGGCTACACCTTC.

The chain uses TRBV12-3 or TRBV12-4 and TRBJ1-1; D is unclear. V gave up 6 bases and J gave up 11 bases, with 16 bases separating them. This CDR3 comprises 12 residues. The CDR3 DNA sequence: TGTGCCAGCAGATACAACCCCTCCGTGGCTTTCTTT. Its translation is CASRYNPSVAFF.

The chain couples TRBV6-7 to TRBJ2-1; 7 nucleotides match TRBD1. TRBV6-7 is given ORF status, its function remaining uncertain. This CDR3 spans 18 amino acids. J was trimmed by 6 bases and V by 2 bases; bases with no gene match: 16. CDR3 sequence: CASSYPPLTGTNGNEQFF. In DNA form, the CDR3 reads TGTGCCAGCAGTTACCCACCACTGACAGGGACGAATGGCAATGAGCAGTTCTTC.

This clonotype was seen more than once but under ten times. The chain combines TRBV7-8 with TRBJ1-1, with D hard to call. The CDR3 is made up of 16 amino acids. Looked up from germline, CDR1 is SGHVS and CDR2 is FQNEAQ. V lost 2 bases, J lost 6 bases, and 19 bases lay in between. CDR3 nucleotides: TGTGCCAGCAGCTTACTTGACGGTGCCAAGGGCGCTGAAGCTTTCTTT. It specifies CASSLLDGAKGAEAFF.

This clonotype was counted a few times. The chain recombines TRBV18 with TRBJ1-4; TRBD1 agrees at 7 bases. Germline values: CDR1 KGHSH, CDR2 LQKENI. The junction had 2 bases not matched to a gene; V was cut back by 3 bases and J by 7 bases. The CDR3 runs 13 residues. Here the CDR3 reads CASSPQGGEKLFF. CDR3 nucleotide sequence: TGTGCCAGCTCACCCCAGGGGGGTGAAAAACTGTTTTTT.

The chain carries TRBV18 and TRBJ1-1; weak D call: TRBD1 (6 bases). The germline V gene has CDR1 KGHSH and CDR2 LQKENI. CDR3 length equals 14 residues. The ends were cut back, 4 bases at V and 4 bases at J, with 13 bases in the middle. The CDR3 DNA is TGTGCCAGCTCACAACAGGGAGGAACCACTGAAGCTTTCTTT. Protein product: CASSQQGGTTEAFF.

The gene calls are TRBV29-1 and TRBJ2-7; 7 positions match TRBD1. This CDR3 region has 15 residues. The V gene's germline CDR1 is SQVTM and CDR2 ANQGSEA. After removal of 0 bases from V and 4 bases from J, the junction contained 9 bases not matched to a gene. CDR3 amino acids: CSVEEWGTASYEQYF. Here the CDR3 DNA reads TGCAGCGTTGAAGAGTGGGGGACAGCCTCTTACGAGCAGTACTTC.

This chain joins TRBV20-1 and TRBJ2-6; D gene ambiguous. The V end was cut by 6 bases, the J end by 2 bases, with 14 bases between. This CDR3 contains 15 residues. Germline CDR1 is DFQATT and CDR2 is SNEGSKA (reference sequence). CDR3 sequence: CSAKLWQAGANVLTF. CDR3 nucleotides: TGCAGTGCCAAGCTGTGGCAGGCTGGGGCCAACGTCCTGACTTTC.